Shown below are 26 T cell receptor beta chains from a single sample sequenced in a study of T cells in Graves' hyperthyroidism and ophthalmopathy. The TCR beta CDR3 regions underwent amplification using RNA transcripts as the source. HTBI primers were the set used in a first-round RT-PCR of the TCR CDR3. Each CDR3 protein gets one entry after TCRdb re-called the multiplex PCR reads with MiXCR. The profile shows approximately 300,000 distinct CDR3 sequences, approximately 15% of them singletons. Sequencing was carried out using blood. These receptors were obtained from a woman aged 55-69 years with Graves' ophthalmopathy.

Remarks on this clonotype: A junction end diverges from the germline sequence, so it may reflect a read error. The chain employs TRBV10-2 and TRBJ1-6; 7 nucleotides match TRBD1. The CDR3 contains 16 residues. The V gene's germline CDR1 is WSHSY and CDR2 SAAADI. The DNA of the CDR3 is TGCACCAGCAGTGATGGGCAGGGGGAATCTTATTCACCCCTCCACTTT. Protein: CTSSDGQGESYSPLHF.

This chain joins TRBV27 and TRBJ2-2, with 10 bases lining up with TRBD2. Losses at the gene ends were 6 bases for V and 8 bases for J; bases not matched to a gene: 9. Germline V gene data show CDR1 as MNHEY and CDR2 as SMNVEV (reference sequence). The CDR3 has 15 residues. Written as DNA, the CDR3 is TGTGCCAGCAGGGTCTCTAGCGGGAGTCCAGGGGAGCTGTTTTTT. As protein: CASRVSSGSPGELFF.

This chain links TRBV19 with TRBJ2-3; the D gene is possibly TRBD1 (6 bases). Germline-derived CDR1 and CDR2 are LNHDA and SQIVND (reference sequence). V was pared by 4 bases and J by 6 bases, with 14 bases between. This CDR3 has 14 residues. CDR3 region: CASSSGGDWDTQYF. CDR3 coding DNA: TGTGCCAGTAGTAGTGGGGGCGATTGGGATACGCAGTATTTT.

This clonotype has ten or more counts. The gene calls are TRBV5-1 and TRBJ2-3, with D possibly matching TRBD2 (6 bases). This CDR3 is built from 15 residues. Between the trimmed V and J ends, which lost 4 bases and 2 bases, there was a span of 14 bases. CDR1 and CDR2 from the germline V gene are SGHRS and YFSETQ. CDR3 in DNA: TGCGCCAGCAGCATCTGGACGGGACTCACAGATACGCAGTATTTT. Protein sequence: CASSIWTGLTDTQYF.

The chain combines TRBV12-3 or TRBV12-4 with TRBJ2-5; possible D gene TRBD1, 6 bases. The CDR3 length is 17 residues. The ends were cut back, 6 bases at V and 1 base at J, with 21 bases in the middle. The CDR3 loop reads CASSPGDRGQLQETQYF. The CDR3 nucleotides read TGTGCCAGCAGCCCCGGAGATAGGGGACAACTCCAAGAGACCCAGTACTTC.

This clonotype was observed at least ten times. The chain has TRBV7-2 and TRBJ2-7, with 7 bases fitting TRBD2. V lost 5 bases to trimming and J lost 2 bases; unmatched junction nucleotides: 6. The CDR3 is 14 amino acids. The germline V gene has CDR1 SGHTA and CDR2 FQGNSA. CDR3 in amino acids: CASSAGLVPYEQYF. The DNA for the CDR3 is TGTGCCAGCAGCGCTGGACTAGTCCCCTACGAGCAGTACTTC.

At least ten counts were recorded for this clonotype. A much larger clone is a single base away; this may be a read error. The chain couples TRBV6-4 to TRBJ2-3, with 10 nucleotides matching TRBD1. With V trimmed by 2 bases and J by 1 base, 0 bases remained unmatched. CDR1 is MRHNA and CDR2 is SNTAGT in the germline V gene. This CDR3 is 15 amino acids long. The CDR3 nucleotides are TGTGCCAGCAGTGACGGGACAGGGGGCACAGATACGCAGTATTTT. Protein product: CASSDGTGGTDTQYF.

This clonotype was seen many times. V usage is TRBV28 and J usage is TRBJ1-1; 7 positions agree with TRBD1. CDR1 is MDHEN and CDR2 is SYDVKM in the germline V gene. The CDR3 consists of 15 residues. Trimming removed 5 bases from V and 3 bases from J; junction bases left unmatched: 9. CDR3 protein: CASSLSGGIYTEAFF. Here the CDR3 DNA reads TGTGCCAGCAGTCTCTCAGGGGGGATCTACACTGAAGCTTTCTTT.

There are a few counts of this clonotype. This chain links TRBV5-1 with TRBJ1-6, with D unresolved. V shed 4 bases and J shed 0 bases, with 8 bases lying between them. This CDR3 contains 15 residues. Per germline, CDR1 SGHRS and CDR2 YFSETQ. This chain's CDR3 is CASSLLSSYNSPLHF. The DNA for the CDR3 is TGCGCCAGCAGCCTCCTAAGCTCCTATAATTCACCCCTCCACTTT.

This clonotype has at least ten counts. The rearrangement links TRBV27 to TRBJ2-3; 7 nucleotides match TRBD2. J was trimmed by 2 bases and V by 0 bases; bases with no gene match: 5. The CDR3 is made up of 16 amino acids. Germline V CDR1 and CDR2: MNHEY, SMNVEV (reference sequence). The CDR3 spells CASSLSLASSTDTQYF. For the CDR3, the DNA is TGTGCCAGCAGTTTATCACTAGCGAGTTCCACAGATACGCAGTATTTT.

The chain joins TRBV20-1 to TRBJ2-5, with 12 bases fitting TRBD2. Germline V gene lookup returns CDR1 DFQATT and CDR2 SNEGSKA (reference sequence). The V and J ends lost 3 bases and 9 bases, in that order; junction bases with no gene match: 17. This CDR3 comprises 17 residues. CDR3 coding DNA: TGCAGTGCTAGGCCGACTAGCGGGGGCTATTTCAGGGGGTCCCAGTACTTC. It yields the protein CSARPTSGGYFRGSQYF.

This clonotype was counted ten times or more. The V call is TRBV11-1, the J call TRBJ2-1; D is undetermined. In germline, CDR1 is SGHAT, CDR2 FQDESV (reference sequence). This CDR3 has 15 residues. The germline V and J ends were trimmed by 1 base and 0 bases, with 7 bases remaining between them. The CDR3 DNA sequence: TGTGCCAGCAGCTTAGTTGGATACTCCTACAATGAGCAGTTCTTC. Protein product: CASSLVGYSYNEQFF.

The rearrangement uses TRBV18 and TRBJ2-7; TRBD1 is a possible D gene (5 bases). The CDR3 length is 16 residues. V was shortened by 6 bases and J by 0 bases, with 18 bases between the two germline ends. Looked up from germline, CDR1 is KGHSH and CDR2 is LQKENI. The CDR3 DNA sequence: TGTGCCAGCTCTCGTACGTCAGGGCCCGGCTCCTACGAGCAGTACTTC. Translated, it gives CASSRTSGPGSYEQYF.

The chain links TRBV7-9 to TRBJ1-1; unclear D gene. V was pared by 0 bases and J by 2 bases, with 10 bases between. Germline assignment: CDR1 SEHNR and CDR2 FQNEAQ (reference sequence). This CDR3 comprises 15 residues. This CDR3 is CASSLAGSGNTEAFF. In nucleotides, the CDR3 is TGTGCCAGCAGCTTAGCAGGGTCAGGAAACACTGAAGCTTTCTTT.

This clonotype was found many times. The chain has TRBV20-1 and TRBJ1-2; the D gene is possibly TRBD1 (6 bases). Germline V gene lookup returns CDR1 DFQATT and CDR2 SNEGSKA (reference sequence). The CDR3 contains 14 residues. The V gene lost 3 bases and the J gene lost 3 bases, with 14 bases spanning the gap. The CDR3 sequence is CSASPGAADYGYTF. The CDR3 DNA follows: TGCAGTGCTAGCCCGGGGGCCGCGGACTATGGCTACACCTTC.

Many counts were recorded for this clonotype. The J gene is TRBJ1-2, the V gene TRBV3-1; D unclear. The V gene lost 0 bases and the J gene lost 4 bases, with 9 bases spanning the gap. CDR3 length: 14 residues. Germline V gene lookup returns CDR1 LGHDT and CDR2 YNNKEL (reference sequence). For the CDR3, the DNA is TGTGCCAGCAGCCAAGACCCGGAGATCTATGGCTACACCTTC. It is translated as CASSQDPEIYGYTF.

The CDR3 DNA is TGTGCCAGCAGCACGCAGGGGGCGGGCACTGAAGCTTTCTTT. Amino acid sequence: CASSTQGAGTEAFF. The genes are TRBV7-2 and TRBJ1-1; TRBD1 matches 8 bases. This CDR3 region has 14 residues. The V gene end was trimmed by 5 bases and the J gene end by 4 bases; junction bases not matched to a gene: 6. Germline loops: CDR1 SGHTA, CDR2 FQGNSA. The variable domain in full, completed from reference TRBV7-2 and TRBJ1-1, reads GAGVSQSPSNKVTEKGKDVELRCDPISGHTALYWYRQSLGQGLEFLIYFQGNSAPDKSGLPSDRFSAERTGGSVSTLTIQRTQQEDSAVYLCASSTQGAGTEAFFGQGTRLTVV.

This clonotype was detected only a few times. J is TRBJ2-2 and V is TRBV5-1, with TRBD1 identical over 7 bases. CDR1 and CDR2 from the germline V gene are SGHRS and YFSETQ. The CDR3 is made up of 16 amino acids. V shed 7 bases and J 5 bases; nucleotides not matched to a gene: 14. CDR3 sequence (DNA): TGCGCCAGCCGTCCGACCGGGACAGAATTAACCGGGGAGCTGTTTTTT. Its translation is CASRPTGTELTGELFF. The variable domain in full, completed from reference TRBV5-1 and TRBJ2-2, reads KAGVTQTPRYLIKTRGQQVTLSCSPISGHRSVSWYQQTPGQGLQFLFEYFSETQRNKGNFPGRFSGRQFSNSRSEMNVSTLELGDSALYLCASRPTGTELTGELFFGEGSRLTVL.

In its sample, this clonotype was seen a few times. The V gene is TRBV12-3 or TRBV12-4, the J gene TRBJ1-4, with unresolved D. The CDR3 contains 12 residues. V was cut by 8 bases and J by 2 bases, with 6 bases left in between. The CDR3 is CASRQTNEKLFF. In DNA, the CDR3 is TGTGCCAGCCGCCAGACTAATGAAAAACTGTTTTTT.

CDR3 sequence: CASSLTFVTGSSYNSPLHF. The CDR3 coding sequence is TGTGCCAGCAGCTTAACTTTCGTAACAGGGAGCTCCTATAATTCACCCCTCCACTTT. The genes are TRBV7-2 and TRBJ1-6; D perhaps matches TRBD1 (6 bases). The length of the CDR3 is 19 residues. Trimming cost V 2 bases and J 0 bases, with 17 bases left between them. The V gene's germline CDR1 is SGHTA and CDR2 FQGNSA. The complete variable domain, with remaining parts taken from reference TRBV7-2 and TRBJ1-6, reads GAGVSQSPSNKVTEKGKDVELRCDPISGHTALYWYRQSLGQGLEFLIYFQGNSAPDKSGLPSDRFSAERTGGSVSTLTIQRTQQEDSAVYLCASSLTFVTGSSYNSPLHFGNGTRLTVT.

With regard to this clonotype: The junction departs from the called germline gene at one end, perhaps through a read error. Written as DNA, the CDR3 is TGTGCTAGCAGCTTAGCGACCCAAGAGACCCAGTACTTC. Translated, it gives CASSLATQETQYF. The chain links TRBV7-7 to TRBJ2-5; maybe TRBD2 (5 bases). Germline V CDR1 and CDR2: SSHAT, FNYEAQ (reference sequence). This CDR3 is built from 13 residues.

The chain employs TRBV2 and TRBJ2-1; 9 nucleotides line up with TRBD1. The V gene's germline CDR1 is SNHLY and CDR2 FYNNEI. CDR3 length: 15 amino acids. The ends lost 4 bases at V and 7 bases at J; junction bases unmatched: 8. As DNA, the CDR3 is TGTGCCAGCAGTGTGGTACAGGGGGCAGGGAATGAGCAGTTCTTC. It encodes CASSVVQGAGNEQFF.

This clonotype was observed many times. The V gene is TRBV2, the J gene TRBJ2-2; the D is unclear. The CDR3 sequence is 11 residues long. The germline gives CDR1 SNHLY, CDR2 FYNNEI. Trimming took 5 bases from V and 4 from J, leaving 2 bases between them. CDR3 bases: TGTGCCAGCAGTATCACCGGGGAGCTGTTTTTT. The encoded protein is CASSITGELFF.

This clonotype was counted at least ten times. This chain joins TRBV6-1 and TRBJ2-1; D unclear. Trimming pared 6 bases from V and 9 bases from J, leaving 18 bases between. CDR1 is MNHNS, CDR2 SASEGT, per germline. This CDR3 is 14 amino acids long. CDR3 protein: CASSVSRPASEQFF. For the CDR3, the DNA is TGTGCCAGCAGCGTAAGCCGTCCGGCGTCTGAGCAGTTCTTC.

This clonotype appeared a few times. The chain uses TRBV4-1 and TRBJ2-7, with D possibly matching TRBD1 (5 bases). Germline V lookup: CDR1 MGHRA, CDR2 YSYEKL. V was cut by 2 bases and J by 5 bases, with 13 bases left in between. This CDR3 is built from 14 residues. The CDR3 region is CASSQFQGRDEQYF. The CDR3 DNA sequence: TGCGCCAGCAGCCAATTTCAGGGCAGGGACGAGCAGTACTTC.

This clonotype appeared many times. The CDR3 bases are TGTGCCAGCCTCGGACAGGGGGGGACCACTGAAGCTTTCTTT. Translation: CASLGQGGTTEAFF. The chain carries TRBV25-1 and TRBJ1-1; 10 bases map to TRBD1. This CDR3 spans 14 amino acids. The germline CDR1 and CDR2 sequences are MGHDK and SYGVNS. The V and J ends lost 8 bases and 4 bases, in that order; junction bases with no gene match: 7.